This T cell receptor beta chain stems from a study of cytomegalovirus exposure and HLA in healthy donors. As for the study in general: Assignment to the Caucasian-associated ancestry cluster applied to more than 75% of the roughly 410 genotyped donors.

Both 60 Vbeta primers and 13 Jbeta primers went into the PCR. Here immunoSEQ multiplex PCR was the method, and the copy in TCRdb shows in-frame clones only, minus some. This sample carries 95,000 to 110,000 clones, roughly three quarters of them seen once, and the ten largest clones take approximately 2.2%. The CDR3 contains 13 residues. V was clipped by 2 bases and J by 5 bases; unmatched bases: 2. Germline lookup yields CDR1 SGHRS and CDR2 YFSETQ. This receptor was identified in a man between 18 and 29 years old in good health and CMV-seronegative. This chain connects TRBV5-1 to TRBJ2-7, with TRBD1 identical over 9 bases. Sequencing used PBMCs. DNA for the CDR3: TGCGCCAGCAGCTTTGGGACAGGGAACGAGCAGTACTTC. Translated: CASSFGTGNEQYF.